The TCR beta chain under discussion was sequenced for a study of T cell responses to AZD1222 COVID-19 vaccine (dated by TCRdb to the early 2020s). For the wider study: AZD1222 recipients with second doses at about 4 weeks or about 12 weeks were pooled, because spike-specific TCR depth and breadth did not differ between schedules. Trial participants were enrolled by age into 18-55, 56-69 and 70-plus year subgroups, with roughly 160, 29 and 62 TCR-sequenced participants respectively. TCR sequencing covered fewer than 250 trial participants: around 210 given two doses of AZD1222 and some 25 given two doses of MenACWY control vaccine. Summary of the overall study and its limitations: Conclusions about previously exposed vaccinees are limited because only six or seven AZD1222 recipients were SARS-CoV-2 seropositive at baseline. Epitopes outside the regions mutated in the B.1.351 and B.1.1.7 variants were reportedly recognized by nearly half of the unique spike-specific TCRs. Vaccine-associated CD4 TCRs spanned the whole spike protein, with dominant responses in regions 160-218 and 743-854. The 56-69-year group was small, and its depth increase did not reach significance, likely because of low power. After two AZD1222 doses, both the breadth and the depth of spike-specific TCRs were significantly higher than at day 0 and than in MenACWY recipients. Because no samples from the day 14 peak response were available, repertoires could be characterized only after the peak T cell response. Participants were mostly white British and included more females than males, and it was suggested by the authors that clonal diversity may have been underestimated.

The time point label of this sample denotes: baseline before first vaccination. Vaccinee samples were obtained from the UK trials COV001 and COV002, which included a single-blind randomized controlled phase 2/3 trial of AZD1222 (ChAdOx1 nCoV-19) in healthy adults. For TCRbeta chain sequencing, PBMC samples from trial participants were taken at day 0 and at day 28 after the second dose. The CDR3 spans 13 residues, from the cysteine through the phenylalanine. Only CDR3 DNA remains: 39 bases, in frame from the first base. V and J lose 2 bases and 0 bases, and a span of 6 bases separates them. The germline V gene sets CDR1 to SGHDT and CDR2 to YYEEEE. As to this clone: The antigen it binds to is not known. Base qualities are not provided; no much larger clone lies one nucleotide away.

The CDR3 regions of human TCRbeta chains were analyzed by immunosequencing. Per the authors' processing: TCRs in the repertoires were compared against a reference library of SARS-CoV-2-specific TCRs that had been generated with the MIRA antigen-specificity platform. Breadth was defined as the fraction of unique TCRs that were SARS-CoV-2-associated. Depth was defined as the fraction of total T cells that were SARS-CoV-2-associated. Using the MIRA data, every spike-specific TCR was mapped to the spike region that the TCR reacted to and assigned to either a CD4 or a CD8 class. Log10-transformed breadth and depth values were compared by one-way ANOVA with Sidak's multiple comparisons tests. Not all clones reach the TCRdb copy of this immuneACCESS table, which keeps in-frame sequences only. Checked studies attribute under half of the gap to unresolved V genes and leave the rest unexplained. Clonal size and the V and J genes are those of that table, whereas D and trimming came from the DNA. Counted in this sample were fewer than 120,000 clones; roughly 90% of them appeared once. Of the sample, 7.8% is held by the ten largest clones.

The material was peripheral blood, obtained on day 0 of AZD1222 vaccination. The clonotype comes from an adult in good health. Recombination connected TRBV5-6 to TRBJ2-7; there is no confident call for the D gene. The CDR3 has the sequence CASSFTVSYEQYF. The sequence in DNA is TGTGCCAGCAGCTTTACAGTCTCCTACGAGCAGTACTTC.